This T cell receptor (beta chain) was retrieved from a study of kidney transplant recipient with SARS-CoV-2 infection. TCRdb reprocessed the reads via MiXCR and lists one record per CDR3 protein. The sample shows fewer than 250,000 distinct CDR3 sequences, roughly 26% of them seen only once. The ends were cut back, 7 bases at V and 4 bases at J, with 23 bases in the middle. Germline V gene sequence: CDR1 SGHDT, CDR2 YYEEEE. The CDR3 runs 16 residues. This clonotype occurred many times. The receptor was isolated from a young adult male patient who had COVID-19 and was a kidney transplant recipient. The graft donor may be the source of some T cells. J is TRBJ1-2 and V is TRBV5-6, with D unclear. Here the sequenced sample was a blood sample, taken at baseline and around day 110 from a kidney transplant recipient. Here the CDR3 reads CASGVCNSRKTYGYTF. Written as DNA, the CDR3 is TGTGCCAGCGGAGTATGCAATAGTCGAAAGACCTATGGCTACACCTTC.